The rows below give T cell receptor beta chains drawn from one sample of a study of blood T cell repertoires in COVID-19. Assay: immunoSEQ multiplex PCR; the TCRdb copy retains only in-frame clones and omits some. Of some 300,000 clones listed, roughly 80% are singletons. The sample was peripheral blood. The receptors were sampled from a woman between 45 and 60 years old with active or convalescent COVID-19. CDR3s leave out the opening cysteine and the closing phenylalanine or tryptophan. The order of the fields is J gene, CDR3 length, V gene, CDR3 protein.

>TRBJ2-1|11|TRBV2
VLAGQTYNEQF
>TRBJ2-3|14|TRBV5-1
ASFGGARPGTDTQY
>TRBJ1-5|13|TRBV5-1
ASSLGGGDGQPQH
>TRBJ2-2|14|TRBV11-1
ASSPPGQGNTGELF
>TRBJ2-7|10|TRBV30
AWNREAYEQY
>TRBJ1-2|12|TRBV7-2
ASSTDSVNYGYT
>TRBJ2-7|12|TRBV6-5
ASSFQTWGGEQY
>TRBJ1-2|12|TRBV11-2
ASSQRAQGYGYT
>TRBJ2-1|14|TRBV27
ASSLYLPGAHNEQF
>TRBJ1-4|13|TRBV5-1
ASSLGAATNEKLF
>TRBJ2-1|13|TRBV5-1
ASSLELAGLNEQF
>TRBJ1-5|12|TRBV15
ATSLGGSNQPQH
>TRBJ1-5|16|TRBV19
ASSIDKQGGMRNQPQH
>TRBJ1-1|13|TRBV19
ASSSQATRGTEAF
>TRBJ1-3|15|TRBV5-1
ASSLGTVGKAGNTIY
>TRBJ1-2|13|TRBV9
ASSSRGGVDYGYT
>TRBJ1-2|11|TRBV28
ASRSDSTYGYT
>TRBJ2-1|14|TRBV28
ASSPGAGGHYNEQF
>TRBJ2-7|12|TRBV5-1
ASSLLPGTHEQY
>TRBJ2-7|11|TRBV27
ASRRTGTYEQY
>TRBJ1-1|10|TRBV25-1
ASSEVQGEAF
>TRBJ2-2|14|TRBV18
ASSPPGREDPGELF
>TRBJ2-7|13|TRBV28
ASSLVGQGAYEQY
>TRBJ2-7|12|TRBV27
ASSLRQIAYEQY
>TRBJ1-6|13|TRBV6-5
ASSYSGARNSPLH
>TRBJ2-3|14|TRBV15
ATSREAGVTTDTQY
>TRBJ2-1|12|TRBV29-1
SVGGPGSYNEQF
>TRBJ1-6|13|TRBV19
ASRRQGAYNSPLH
>TRBJ2-7|11|TRBV5-1
ASSWGQGDEQY
>TRBJ2-1|12|TRBV5-1
ASGGGNSYNEQF
>TRBJ2-5|14|TRBV5-1
ASSLGPAGGQETQY
>TRBJ1-1|13|TRBV6-6
ATQRERSMNTEAF
>TRBJ1-1|13|TRBV10-3
AISESIGGGSEAF
>TRBJ2-1|13|TRBV10-3
AISHRDSRYNEQF
>TRBJ2-3|16|TRBV7-2
ASSSWGLATTSTDTQY
>TRBJ2-5|12|TRBV5-1
ASSLGQGGETQY
>TRBJ2-5|12|TRBV5-1
ASSYPGGQETQY
>TRBJ2-3|11|TRBV5-1
ASSFRDTDTQY
>TRBJ2-3|11|TRBV18
ASSPLAVDTQY
>TRBJ2-7|13|TRBV11-2
ASSLPGRGLYEQY
>TRBJ2-3|12|TRBV30
AWGGTVHTDTQY
>TRBJ2-2|12|TRBV7-9
ASSFRGMGGELF
>TRBJ2-1|11|TRBV6-5
ASSYSTSGEQF
>TRBJ1-2|11|TRBV10-3
AISIDRNYGYT
>TRBJ1-2|11|TRBV27
ASRPTGPYGYT
>TRBJ2-7|12|TRBV19
ASSTGGRADEQY
>TRBJ1-1|12|TRBV7-9
ASSLPLLNTEAF
>TRBJ1-4|14|TRBV19
ASSSTASDRSEKLF
>TRBJ2-1|13|TRBV28
ASSVTPDRRNEQF
>TRBJ1-1|13|TRBV5-4
ASRLGEQRATEAF
>TRBJ2-1|12|TRBV5-1
ASSSRDRLDEQF
>TRBJ2-5|11|TRBV5-1
ASSPGQGETQY
>TRBJ2-1|11|TRBV2
ASTTSGNNEQF
>TRBJ1-3|14|TRBV7-9
ASSPGQGKGGNTIY
>TRBJ1-1|13|TRBV19
ASRNRGVTNTEAF
>TRBJ2-1|13|TRBV30
ASHAGGRAYNEQF
>TRBJ1-2|11|TRBV7-9
ASSPGTGQGYT
>TRBJ2-5|10|TRBV6-2/TRBV6-3
ASSPGEETQY
>TRBJ2-1|13|TRBV19
ASSILVGRRNEQF